Each of the 16 T cell receptor beta chains below was sequenced from the same sample in a study of blood T cells in healthy people across ages. A sample-barcoded 5' primer and a J-beta primer mix were used in a second PCR of roughly 7 to 11 cycles. Via MiXCR, TCRdb re-called the 5' RACE reads, giving one row per CDR3 protein. The table records 900,000 to 950,000 distinct CDR3 sequences, under 35% of them present only once. These data were also filed under a second study, of T cells of mothers and their children.

Source material: blood. The receptors here all came from a woman aged 40 to 50 in good health.

CDR3: CASSFGQGVMNTEAFF. CDR3 nucleotides: TGCGCCAGCAGCTTCGGCCAGGGGGTCATGAACACTGAAGCTTTCTTT. V gene TRBV5-1 combines with J gene TRBJ1-1; 7 bases map to TRBD1. Germline V lookup: CDR1 SGHRS, CDR2 YFSETQ. The CDR3 consists of 16 residues. V dropped 2 bases and J dropped 0; count of bases not matched to a gene: 7.

This clonotype was counted between two and nine times. This chain connects TRBV25-1 to TRBJ1-1; no clear D gene. The length of the CDR3 is 12 residues. CDR1 and CDR2 from the germline V gene are MGHDK and SYGVNS. Trimming removed 2 bases at V and 10 bases at J, with 11 bases between. This CDR3 is CASSEDQAGAFF. DNA of the CDR3: TGTGCCAGCAGTGAAGACCAGGCGGGAGCTTTCTTT.

This clonotype was seen repeatedly, ten times or more. The chain carries TRBV7-3 and TRBJ2-4, with 8 bases lining up with TRBD2. The germline V gene has CDR1 SGHTA and CDR2 FQGTGA. The V gene end was trimmed by 5 bases and the J gene end by 7 bases; junction bases not matched to a gene: 7. CDR3 length: 14 amino acids. CDR3 protein: CASSHSGAGNIQYF. The CDR3 bases are TGTGCCAGCAGCCATAGCGGGGCTGGGAACATTCAGTACTTC.

This clonotype was seen at least ten times. The chain has TRBV7-2 and TRBJ1-2, with D perhaps matching TRBD1 (6 bases). This CDR3 region has 13 residues. Germline loops: CDR1 SGHTA, CDR2 FQGNSA. Between the trimmed V and J ends, which lost 5 bases and 4 bases, there was a span of 11 bases. Here the CDR3 reads CASSPQGPYGYTF. The CDR3 region has the DNA TGTGCCAGCAGCCCCCAGGGGCCCTATGGCTACACCTTC.

V is TRBV7-2 and J is TRBJ2-6; D may correspond to TRBD1 or TRBD2 (6 bases each). This CDR3 is built from 17 residues. V lost 3 bases and J lost 4, with 16 bases in between. Germline V gives CDR1 SGHTA, CDR2 FQGNSA. CDR3 region: CASSFPRGARGANVLTF. The CDR3 DNA sequence: TGTGCCAGCAGCTTCCCGAGGGGGGCAAGAGGGGCCAACGTCCTGACTTTC.

This clonotype was counted a few times. This chain uses TRBV4-2 with TRBJ1-1; D not certain. V lost 1 base, J lost 3 bases, and 9 bases lay in between. The CDR3 has 14 residues. The germline V gene encodes CDR1 LGHNA and CDR2 YNFKEQ. CDR3 in amino acids: CASSQGGEDTEAFF. The CDR3 coding sequence is TGTGCCAGCAGCCAAGGGGGAGAGGACACTGAAGCTTTCTTT.

Comments on this clonotype: A much larger clone is a single base away; this may be a read error. The gene calls are TRBV7-9 and TRBJ2-5; tentatively, D is TRBD1 (6 bases). The CDR3 is 17 residues long. V was trimmed by 0 bases and J by 11 bases, leaving 25 bases between them. Per the germline V gene, CDR1 is SEHNR and CDR2 is FQNEAQ (reference sequence). The chain's CDR3 is CASSLAHGTSWPQEQYF. The CDR3 DNA is TGTGCCAGCAGCTTAGCCCACGGGACAAGTTGGCCGCAGGAGCAGTACTTC.

The genes are TRBV28 and TRBJ1-6; a weak D match, TRBD1 (5 bases). V gave up 7 bases and J gave up 6 bases, with 13 bases separating them. The germline CDR1 and CDR2 sequences are MDHEN and SYDVKM. The CDR3 length is 14 residues. CDR3 nucleotides: TGTGCCAGCACTCGGGACGGGACTAATTCACCCCTCCACTTT. This gives the protein CASTRDGTNSPLHF.

This clonotype was seen a few times. The V gene is TRBV12-3 or TRBV12-4, the J gene TRBJ2-5; 8 positions agree with TRBD1. The CDR3 is 15 amino acids. Unmatched junction bases numbered 9, after V lost 5 bases and J lost 4 bases. CDR3 nucleotide sequence: TGTGCCAGCAGTGGAGGGACAGGCCCCCGAGAGACCCAGTACTTC. It codes for CASSGGTGPRETQYF.

This rearrangement joins TRBV6-2 or TRBV6-3 to TRBJ2-2, with 7 bases fitting TRBD1. CDR1 is MNHEY and CDR2 is SVGEGT in the germline V gene. The length of the CDR3 is 17 residues. After removal of 2 bases from V and 0 bases from J, the junction contained 6 bases not matched to a gene. In DNA, the CDR3 is TGTGCCAGCAGTTACGTGACAGGGAACACGAACACCGGGGAGCTGTTTTTT. Protein sequence: CASSYVTGNTNTGELFF.

This clonotype was counted only a few times. The chain links TRBV4-1 to TRBJ2-7, with 9 positions matching TRBD2. The CDR3 has 19 amino acids. The trim removed 0 bases at V and 2 bases at J, leaving 14 bases unmatched. Germline-derived CDR1 and CDR2 are MGHRA and YSYEKL. The CDR3 loop reads CASSQDRDSGGLFPYEQYF. Written as DNA, the CDR3 is TGCGCCAGCAGCCAAGATCGGGATAGCGGGGGCCTCTTCCCCTACGAGCAGTACTTC.

This chain links TRBV5-1 with TRBJ2-5; possibly TRBD1 for D (7 bases). V lost 4 bases and J lost 5, with 24 bases in between. CDR1 is SGHRS, CDR2 YFSETQ, per germline. The CDR3 consists of 17 residues. In nucleotides, the CDR3 is TGCGCCAGCAGCCCGGGTGGTGGCAGGGGGGCCTCTGAGACCCAGTACTTC. This gives the protein CASSPGGGRGASETQYF.

In its sample, this clonotype was seen a few times. The chain carries TRBV5-1 and TRBJ1-4; D gene ambiguous. The CDR3 contains 15 residues. Germline V gene data show CDR1 as SGHRS and CDR2 as YFSETQ. Trimming left V 4 bases short and J 4 bases short, with 14 bases between. CDR3 nucleotide sequence: TGCGCCAGCAGCCTTTCCGGGGAAGATAATGAAAAACTGTTTTTT. Amino acids: CASSLSGEDNEKLFF.

This clonotype turned up a few times. The J gene is TRBJ2-1, the V gene TRBV7-2; the D gene is possibly TRBD1 (6 bases). V gave up 3 bases and J gave up 4 bases, with 13 bases separating them. The CDR3 is 15 amino acids. Looked up from germline, CDR1 is SGHTA and CDR2 is FQGNSA. CDR3 loop: CASSFRGLDYNEQFF. The DNA for the CDR3 is TGTGCCAGCAGCTTCAGGGGCTTGGATTACAATGAGCAGTTCTTC.

The chain is built from TRBV18 and TRBJ2-7; no clear D. Germline values: CDR1 KGHSH, CDR2 LQKENI. The CDR3 covers 16 residues. The V end lost 2 bases, the J end lost 1 base, and 15 bases lay between the germline ends. As DNA, the CDR3 is TGTGCCAGCTCACCAAGCCGGCCAGCACGTTCCTACGAGCAGTACTTC. It specifies CASSPSRPARSYEQYF.

This clonotype was observed at least ten times. The rearrangement links TRBV7-2 to TRBJ2-3; D remains ambiguous. Trimming left V 5 bases short and J 5 bases short, with 17 bases between. Per the germline V gene, CDR1 is SGHTA and CDR2 is FQGNSA. CDR3 length equals 15 residues. DNA of the CDR3: TGTGCCAGCAGCGGCACCATGGATACGCAAGATACGCAGTATTTT. Translating it yields CASSGTMDTQDTQYF.